The clone carrying this TCR beta chain was counted once. The data derive from a study of blood T cell repertoires in COVID-19. On the study more broadly: Samples taken during acute and convalescent COVID-19 were collected in the United States, Italy and Spain. Nucleic acid was either cDNA or gDNA, and it came from T cells, B-cell-depleted T cells, or PBMCs.

Trimming at V came to 0 bases and at J to 9 bases, leaving 10 bases not matched to a gene. Germline V gene sequence: CDR1 SGHNT, CDR2 YENEEA. The CDR3 length is 17 residues. In the original processing: Amplified reference gene primers provided the basis for estimating nucleated cell counts. This table comes from immunoSEQ multiplex PCR, and its TCRdb copy is limited to in-frame clones, with some not included. V and J calls and clone size are as listed in that table; D and trimming were resolved from the DNA. The sample yields some 18,000 clones, 85% to 90% seen once. Sequenced: peripheral blood. This receptor was taken from a human donor in a cohort sampled during active COVID-19. The chain uses TRBV11-3 and TRBJ2-1, with 11 nucleotides matching TRBD2. CDR3 in amino acids: CASSLDRDSGGASEQFF. The CDR3 DNA reads as TGTGCCAGCAGCTTAGATCGCGATAGCGGGGGGGCTTCTGAGCAGTTCTTC.